These 15 T cell receptor beta chains were sequenced from one sample in a study of Graves' ophthalmopathy and Graves' hyperthyroidism. Scientists amplified the TCR beta CDR3 regions from RNA transcripts. The first-round RT-PCR employed HTBI primers together with the Qiagen OneStep RT-PCR kit. A multiplex PCR was then performed as the second round. TCRdb re-derived calls from the multiplex PCR reads in MiXCR, one entry per CDR3 protein. Altogether hundreds of thousands of distinct CDR3 sequences are present, roughly two fifths being singletons, with the ten largest covering more than 3%. Sample: peripheral blood. These receptors all stem from an adult man with Graves' ophthalmopathy.

The V call is TRBV19, the J call TRBJ1-5; D is possibly TRBD1 (5 bases). The V end was cut by 5 bases, the J end by 7 bases, with 12 bases between. Per the germline V gene, CDR1 is LNHDA and CDR2 is SQIVND (reference sequence). The CDR3 contains 13 residues. CDR3 sequence: CASSWGGVQPQHF. The CDR3 nucleotides are TGTGCCAGTAGTTGGGGGGGGGTGCAGCCCCAGCATTTT.

The chain recombines TRBV29-1 with TRBJ2-7, with 7 bases aligning to TRBD1. The CDR3 loop spans 12 amino acids. Germline CDR1 is SQVTM and CDR2 is ANQGSEA. J gave up 7 bases and V 8 bases, and 11 bases lay outside the gene matches. Here the CDR3 reads CSLGEGADEQYF. The DNA for the CDR3 is TGCAGCCTGGGAGAGGGGGCCGATGAGCAGTACTTC.

V usage is TRBV15 and J usage is TRBJ2-5, with TRBD2 identical over 10 bases. This CDR3 region has 16 residues. V trimming: 4 bases; J trimming: 5 bases; junction bases outside the gene matches: 10. The germline V gene has CDR1 LNHNV and CDR2 YYDKDF (reference sequence). The CDR3 reads CATSKSGRATRETQYF. The CDR3 DNA reads TGTGCCACCAGCAAGAGCGGGAGGGCGACACGTGAGACCCAGTACTTC.

There are a few counts of this clonotype. The chain carries TRBV19 and TRBJ1-2, with TRBD1 identical over 12 bases. With V trimmed by 7 bases and J by 8 bases, 14 bases remained unmatched. CDR1 and CDR2 (germline): LNHDA, SQIVND (reference sequence). This CDR3 spans 16 amino acids. CDR3 sequence: CASTPPRDRGRWGYTF. The CDR3 nucleotides are TGTGCCAGTACCCCTCCCCGGGACAGGGGGCGCTGGGGCTACACCTTC. Based on the CDR3 plus reference TRBV19 and TRBJ1-2, the full variable domain is DGGITQSPKYLFRKEGQNVTLSCEQNLNHDAMYWYRQDPGQGLRLIYYSQIVNDFQKGDIAEGYSVSREKKESFPLTVTSAQKNPTAFYLCASTPPRDRGRWGYTFGSGTRLTVV.

This chain uses TRBV29-1 with TRBJ1-1, with 8 nucleotides matching TRBD1. This CDR3 is built from 12 residues. Germline V gene sequence: CDR1 SQVTM, CDR2 ANQGSEA. The CDR3 DNA is TGCAGTCGGGACAGGACTAACACTGAAGCTTTCTTT. Amino acids: CSRDRTNTEAFF.

This chain uses TRBV10-3 with TRBJ1-4; unclear D gene. Germline lookup yields CDR1 ENHRY and CDR2 SYGVKD. V lost 10 bases and J 4 bases, leaving 19 bases between the germline ends. The CDR3 totals 15 residues. CDR3 region: CASRLGSGLNEKLFF. The CDR3 DNA is TGTGCCAGCAGATTAGGGTCCGGGCTTAATGAAAAACTGTTTTTT.

This clonotype was seen a few times. The chain links TRBV5-1 to TRBJ2-2, with 11 bases lining up with TRBD1. The CDR3 is made up of 16 amino acids. V was pared by 3 bases and J by 6 bases, with 7 bases of the junction left unmatched. Per the germline V gene, CDR1 is SGHRS and CDR2 is YFSETQ. DNA of the CDR3: TGCGCCAGCAGCTGGACAGGGGGCTTAATCGCCGGGGAGCTGTTTTTT. This sequence encodes CASSWTGGLIAGELFF.

As for this clonotype: The CDR3 does not close with the conserved phenylalanine or tryptophan, likely indicating a read error. V and J are TRBV29-1 and TRBJ1-5; 9 bases match TRBD1. V shed 7 bases and J 1 base; nucleotides not matched to a gene: 5. Germline V gene lookup returns CDR1 SQVTM and CDR2 ANQGSEA. CDR3 size: 14 residues. Here the CDR3 DNA reads TGCAGCGGACGACAGGGGGGGAGCAATCAGCCCCAGCATCTT. Translated: CSGRQGGSNQPQHL.

The sample holds one count of this clonotype. This CDR3 fails to terminate in the conserved phenylalanine or tryptophan, so it likely reflects a read error. It is unclear where the CDR3 begins or ends on the DNA, so no DNA is shown, and the CDR3 is as TCRdb lists it. The gene calls are TRBV7-9 and TRBJ1-1. The CDR3 is 8 amino acids in total, end residues counted. Germline lookup yields CDR1 SEHNR and CDR2 FQNEAQ (reference sequence). CDR3 loop: CASSLASP.

In this sample, this clonotype turned up once. The chain couples TRBV7-2 to TRBJ1-2; D perhaps matches TRBD1 (5 bases). Germline CDR1 reads SGHTA; CDR2 reads FQGNSA. The CDR3 length is 17 residues. Trimming stripped 5 bases from V and 3 bases from J, with 22 bases between. The CDR3 nucleotides read TGTGCCAGCAGCCAAGATCAGGCAGGGAGGGTTGACTATGGCTACACCTTC. This gives the protein CASSQDQAGRVDYGYTF.

This chain joins TRBV4-2 and TRBJ2-7; D remains unclear. The assigned J gene may be wrong: the sequence end matches TRBJ2-1 better. The germline V gene has CDR1 LGHNA and CDR2 YNFKEQ. The CDR3 is 12 amino acids. For the CDR3, the DNA is TGTGCCAGCAGCCCCGACACAGATGAGCAGTTCTTC. This translates into CASSPDTDEQFF.

Note on this clonotype: The germline gene is not matched at one end of the junction; a read error may be the cause. The chain combines TRBV7-9 with TRBJ1-4, with D hard to call. Looked up from germline, CDR1 is SEHNR and CDR2 is FQNEAQ (reference sequence). The CDR3 is 14 residues long. The CDR3 DNA follows: TGTGCCGGCAGCTCCCAAGCGGGCCATGAAAAACTGTTTTTT. Translated, it gives CAGSSQAGHEKLFF. The full variable domain, rest sourced from reference TRBV7-9 and TRBJ1-4, is DTGVSQNPRHKITKRGQNVTFRCDPISEHNRLYWYRQTLGQGPEFLTYFQNEAQLEKSRLLSDRFSAERPKGSFSTLEIQRTEQGDSAMYLCAGSSQAGHEKLFFGSGTQLSVL.

This clonotype has at least ten counts. CDR3 region: CASRPGAHSGANVLTF. In DNA form, the CDR3 reads TGTGCCAGTCGGCCTGGGGCCCATTCTGGGGCCAACGTCCTGACTTTC. The chain links TRBV19 to TRBJ2-6; TRBD1 might be the D (5 bases). Trimming removed 8 bases from V and 1 base from J, with 15 bases in between. Germline lookup yields CDR1 LNHDA and CDR2 SQIVND (reference sequence). This CDR3 is 16 amino acids long.

This clonotype has a handful of counts. A read error may account for a junction end that differs from germline. The rearrangement links TRBV10-3 to TRBJ2-5; 10 bases fit TRBD2. Germline CDR1 is ENHRY and CDR2 is SYGVKD. This CDR3 is 16 amino acids long. CDR3 bases: TGTGCCAGCAGTTACTCGTCAGCGGGGGGGCGCGAGACCCAGTACTTC. Translated: CASSYSSAGGRETQYF.

There are many counts of this clonotype. The chain couples TRBV29-1 to TRBJ1-6, with D possibly TRBD1 on 6 matching bases. This CDR3 has 13 amino acids. Germline V lookup: CDR1 SQVTM, CDR2 ANQGSEA. With 4 bases removed from V and 9 bases from J, the gap between germline ends came to 13 bases. The CDR3 nucleotides read TGCAGCGTTGTGGCAGGGGAGGGTTCACCCCTCCACTTT. Its protein product is CSVVAGEGSPLHF.